At least ten counts were recorded for the clone carrying this T cell receptor (beta chain). This sample is drawn from a study of early T cells in non-severe SARS-CoV-2 infection. In the library, individual cDNA molecules carried attached unique molecular identifiers. MiXCR, applied by TCRdb to the 5' RACE reads, yields one record per CDR3 protein. Of some 50,000 distinct CDR3 sequences in the sample, 5% to 5.5% are singletons; the top ten hold about 5%. V shed 6 bases and J shed 5 bases, with 11 bases lying between them. Germline loops: CDR1 KGHSH, CDR2 LQKENI. The CDR3 runs 13 residues. The source is an adult who was a healthcare worker with PCR-confirmed SARS-CoV-2 infection or an uninfected control (not recorded which). Specimen: whole blood, collected at baseline. The V gene is TRBV18, the J gene TRBJ2-1; a weak D match, TRBD2 (5 bases). The CDR3 protein is CASSPDWDNEQFF. The CDR3 nucleotides read TGTGCCAGCTCCCCGGACTGGGACAATGAGCAGTTCTTC.